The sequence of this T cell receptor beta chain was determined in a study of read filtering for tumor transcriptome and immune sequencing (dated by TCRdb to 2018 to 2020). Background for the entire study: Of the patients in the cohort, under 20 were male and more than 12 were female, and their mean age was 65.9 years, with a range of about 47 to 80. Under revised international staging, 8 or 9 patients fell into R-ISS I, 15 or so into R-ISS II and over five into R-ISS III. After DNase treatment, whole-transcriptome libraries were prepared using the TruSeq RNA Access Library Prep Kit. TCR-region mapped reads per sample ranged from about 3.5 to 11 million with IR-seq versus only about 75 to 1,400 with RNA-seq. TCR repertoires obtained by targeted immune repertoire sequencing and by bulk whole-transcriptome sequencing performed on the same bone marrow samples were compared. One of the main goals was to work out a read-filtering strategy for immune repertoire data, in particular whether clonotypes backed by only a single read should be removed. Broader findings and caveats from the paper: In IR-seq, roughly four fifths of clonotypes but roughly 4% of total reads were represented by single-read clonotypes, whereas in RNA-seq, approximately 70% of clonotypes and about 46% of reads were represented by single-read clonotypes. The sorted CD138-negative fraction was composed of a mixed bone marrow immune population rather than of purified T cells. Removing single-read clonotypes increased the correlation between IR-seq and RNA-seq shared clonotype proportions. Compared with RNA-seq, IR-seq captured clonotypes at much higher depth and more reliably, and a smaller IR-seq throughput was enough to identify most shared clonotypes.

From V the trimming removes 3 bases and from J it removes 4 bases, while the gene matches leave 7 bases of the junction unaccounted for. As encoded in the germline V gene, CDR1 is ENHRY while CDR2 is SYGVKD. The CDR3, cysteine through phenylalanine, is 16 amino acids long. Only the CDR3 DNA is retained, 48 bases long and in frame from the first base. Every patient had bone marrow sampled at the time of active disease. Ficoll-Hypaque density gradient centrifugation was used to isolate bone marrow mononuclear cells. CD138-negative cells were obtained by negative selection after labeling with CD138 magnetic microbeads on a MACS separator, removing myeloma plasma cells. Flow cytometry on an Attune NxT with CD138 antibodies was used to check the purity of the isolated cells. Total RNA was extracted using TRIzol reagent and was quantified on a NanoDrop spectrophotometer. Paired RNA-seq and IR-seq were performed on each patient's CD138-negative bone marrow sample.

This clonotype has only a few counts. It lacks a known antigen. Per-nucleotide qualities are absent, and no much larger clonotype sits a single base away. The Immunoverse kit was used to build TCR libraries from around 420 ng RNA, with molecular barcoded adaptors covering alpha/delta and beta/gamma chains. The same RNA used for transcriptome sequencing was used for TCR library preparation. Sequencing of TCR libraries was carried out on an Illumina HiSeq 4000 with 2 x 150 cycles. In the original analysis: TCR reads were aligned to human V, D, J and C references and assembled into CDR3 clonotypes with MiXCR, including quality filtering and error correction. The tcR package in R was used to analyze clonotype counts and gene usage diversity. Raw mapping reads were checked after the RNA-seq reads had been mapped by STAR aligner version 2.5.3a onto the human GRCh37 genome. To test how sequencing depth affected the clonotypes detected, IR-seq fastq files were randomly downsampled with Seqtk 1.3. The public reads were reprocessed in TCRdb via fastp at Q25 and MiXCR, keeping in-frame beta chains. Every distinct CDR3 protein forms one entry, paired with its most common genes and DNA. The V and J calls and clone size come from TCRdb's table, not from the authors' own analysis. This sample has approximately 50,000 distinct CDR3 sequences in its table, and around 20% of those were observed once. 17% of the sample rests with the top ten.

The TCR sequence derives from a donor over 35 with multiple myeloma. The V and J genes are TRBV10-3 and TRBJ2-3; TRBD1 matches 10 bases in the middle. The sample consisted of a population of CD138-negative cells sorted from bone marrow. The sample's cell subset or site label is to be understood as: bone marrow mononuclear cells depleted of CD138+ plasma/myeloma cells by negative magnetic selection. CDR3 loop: CAISDGTGASADTQYF. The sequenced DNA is TGTGCCATCAGTGACGGGACAGGGGCATCGGCAGATACGCAGTATTTT.